The 27 T cell receptor beta chains below come from one sample, sequenced in a study of shared clonotypes between healthy human individuals. The data were produced by immunoSEQ multiplex PCR, yet TCRdb's version contains in-frame clones alone and is incomplete. The sample includes around 940,000 clones, about three quarters of them seen just once. The sequenced material came from memory CD4+ T cells sorted from blood. Subset noted: CD45RA-negative fraction. These receptors were obtained from a man between 18 and 35 years old in good health.

This clone was counted a few times. This chain joins TRBV5-1 and TRBJ1-1; possible D gene TRBD1, 6 bases. CDR1 SGHRS and CDR2 YFSETQ come from the germline V gene. This CDR3 spans 14 amino acids. V was shortened by 6 bases and J by 0 bases, with 12 bases between the two germline ends. CDR3 bases: TGCGCCAGCATGGGGGGCAGCGTGAACACTGAAGCTTTCTTT. It codes for CASMGGSVNTEAFF.

Many counts were recorded for this clone. The rearrangement uses TRBV28 and TRBJ2-7; D may be TRBD1 or TRBD2 (5 bases each). Between the trimmed V and J ends, which lost 7 bases and 2 bases, there was a span of 21 bases. There are 16 residues in the CDR3. Germline CDR1 is MDHEN and CDR2 is SYDVKM. CDR3 nucleotides: TGTGCCAGCACTATTTATCCCCCAGGGACCCCCTACGAGCAGTACTTC. It is translated as CASTIYPPGTPYEQYF.

V is TRBV29-1 and J is TRBJ1-1, with 7 bases that match TRBD1. Trimming removed 4 bases from V and 0 bases from J; junction bases left unmatched: 11. Germline-derived CDR1 and CDR2 are SQVTM and ANQGSEA. The CDR3 spans 16 residues. The CDR3 DNA is TGCAGCGTTGCAAAAGATGGACAGGCCATGAACACTGAAGCTTTCTTT. Protein: CSVAKDGQAMNTEAFF.

V gene TRBV5-1 combines with J gene TRBJ2-7; TRBD2 matches 7 bases. The CDR3 has 15 amino acids. Germline V gene sequence: CDR1 SGHRS, CDR2 YFSETQ. The V gene end was trimmed by 4 bases and the J gene end by 7 bases; junction bases not matched to a gene: 14. In DNA form, the CDR3 reads TGCGCCAGCAGCCAGGGAGGGCAGTCGCCTACTGAGCAGTACTTC. This encodes CASSQGGQSPTEQYF.

This chain's CDR3 is CASSLEGTPHEQYF. The CDR3 nucleotides read TGCGCCAGCAGCTTGGAGGGGACTCCACACGAGCAGTACTTC. The V call is TRBV5-1, the J call TRBJ2-7; D perhaps matches TRBD2 (6 bases). The CDR3 is 14 residues long. Between the trimmed V and J ends, which lost 0 bases and 5 bases, there was a span of 12 bases. The germline V gene has CDR1 SGHRS and CDR2 YFSETQ.

This clone has a single count. The chain's CDR3 is CASSMRSGNGYTF. CDR3 bases: TGTGCCAGCAGCATGAGGTCGGGGAATGGCTACACCTTC. V is TRBV6-1 and J is TRBJ1-2, with D unresolved. V was trimmed by 6 bases and J by 6 bases, leaving 14 bases between them. This CDR3 contains 13 residues. Germline V gene sequence: CDR1 MNHNS, CDR2 SASEGT.

The V call is TRBV27, the J call TRBJ1-4; 7 nucleotides align to TRBD1. J gave up 6 bases and V 5 bases, and 6 bases lay outside the gene matches. Germline V gene data show CDR1 as MNHEY and CDR2 as SMNVEV (reference sequence). The CDR3 runs to 14 residues. The CDR3 reads CASSRTGTYEKLFF. DNA for the CDR3: TGTGCCAGCAGTCGGACAGGAACATATGAAAAACTGTTTTTT.

CDR3 bases: TGCGCCAGCAGCCCCCACACGTGGGGCACTAAGGGCTACACCTTC. Its protein product is CASSPHTWGTKGYTF. This chain uses TRBV5-1 with TRBJ1-2, with a possible D match to TRBD1 (5 bases). The V gene lost 4 bases and the J gene lost 8 bases, with 21 bases spanning the gap. The V gene's germline CDR1 is SGHRS and CDR2 YFSETQ. The CDR3 consists of 15 residues.

This clone has a single count. The genes are TRBV7-2 and TRBJ1-2, with D unclear. This CDR3 region has 16 residues. Germline assignment: CDR1 SGHTA and CDR2 FQGNSA. V was shortened by 0 bases and J by 2 bases, with 13 bases between the two germline ends. The CDR3 region is CASSLAGGQPNYGYTF. DNA of the CDR3: TGTGCCAGCAGCTTAGCGGGTGGGCAGCCCAACTATGGCTACACCTTC.

V usage is TRBV21-1 and J usage is TRBJ1-5. TRBV21-1 is recorded as a pseudogene. The length of the CDR3 is 16 residues. The CDR3 DNA follows: TGTGCCAGCAGCAAAGGATCCGGGGGCAAGGATCAGCCCCAGCATTTT. Encoded protein: CASSKGSGGKDQPQHF.

The chain couples TRBV27 to TRBJ2-5; D assignment may be TRBD1 or TRBD2 (5 bases each). Trimming left V 5 bases short and J 5 bases short, with 15 bases between. This CDR3 comprises 14 residues. Germline V CDR1 and CDR2: MNHEY, SMNVEV (reference sequence). The CDR3: CASSPPRGSETQYF. The CDR3 DNA is TGTGCCAGCAGTCCCCCCCGGGGCTCGGAGACCCAGTACTTC.

This clone was seen a single time. The V call is TRBV27, the J call TRBJ2-1; D is perhaps TRBD1 or TRBD2 (5 bases each). Germline V lookup: CDR1 MNHEY, CDR2 SMNVEV (reference sequence). The V end was cut by 9 bases, the J end by 6 bases, with 12 bases between. The CDR3 runs to 12 residues. DNA for the CDR3: TGTGCCAGTTGGGGACGACTCAATGAGCAGTTCTTC. Translating gives CASWGRLNEQFF.

The chain employs TRBV5-1 and TRBJ2-1; D may be TRBD1 (5 bases). Trimming removed 0 bases from V and 7 bases from J, with 5 bases in between. Germline V CDR1 and CDR2: SGHRS, YFSETQ. CDR3 length: 12 residues. The CDR3 protein is CASSLGQNEQFF. DNA of the CDR3: TGCGCCAGCAGCTTGGGACAGAATGAGCAGTTCTTC.

With respect to this clone: The sample carries other DNA sequences with the same CDR3. CDR3 residues: CASGPPGETQYF. Written as DNA, the CDR3 is TGTGCTAGTGGTCCCCCTGGGGAGACCCAGTACTTC. The genes are TRBV12-5 and TRBJ2-5; no definite D call. The CDR3 is made up of 12 amino acids. The V gene's germline CDR1 is LGHNT and CDR2 FRNRAP. V shed 5 bases and J shed 5 bases, with 9 bases lying between them.

The chain has TRBV11-2 and TRBJ2-3, with 12 bases fitting TRBD2. The J segment lost 0 bases and the V segment lost 5 bases, leaving 12 bases of the junction unmatched. The germline CDR1 and CDR2 sequences are SGHAT and FQNNGV. The CDR3 spans 19 residues. CDR3 loop: CASSRTSGTPDSSTDTQYF. The CDR3 DNA is TGTGCCAGCAGCCGGACTAGCGGGACACCTGACTCTAGCACAGATACGCAGTATTTT.

The rearrangement uses TRBV2 and TRBJ2-3; a possible D gene is TRBD2 (5 bases). V dropped 3 bases and J dropped 0 bases, with 13 bases sitting between them. The germline V gene has CDR1 SNHLY and CDR2 FYNNEI. This CDR3 is built from 16 residues. In DNA, the CDR3 is TGTGCCAGCAGTGAGAGCGGCGGAGCTAGCACAGATACGCAGTATTTT. It yields the protein CASSESGGASTDTQYF. The full variable domain, completed using reference TRBV2 and TRBJ2-3, is EPEVTQTPSHQVTQMGQEVILRCVPISNHLYFYWYRQILGQKVEFLVSFYNNEISEKSEIFDDQFSVERPDGSNFTLKIRSTKLEDSAMYFCASSESGGASTDTQYFGPGTRLTVL.

This clone was found many times. Other nucleotide sequences in the sample specify the same CDR3. V gene TRBV11-2 combines with J gene TRBJ1-3, with a possible D match to TRBD1 (6 bases). V was clipped by 2 bases and J by 0 bases, with 11 bases between them. The CDR3 extends over 16 amino acids. Germline CDR1 reads SGHAT; CDR2 reads FQNNGV. CDR3 protein: CASSLRRGSSGNTIYF. The CDR3 nucleotides read TGTGCCAGCAGCTTACGCAGGGGCAGCTCTGGAAACACCATATATTTT. The full variable domain, its missing parts supplied by reference TRBV11-2 and TRBJ1-3, is EAGVAQSPRYKIIEKRQSVAFWCNPISGHATLYWYQQILGQGPKLLIQFQNNGVVDDSQLPKDRFSAERLKGVDSTLKIQPAKLEDSAVYLCASSLRRGSSGNTIYFGEGSWLTVV.

The rearrangement uses TRBV7-2 and TRBJ1-6; D call uncertain. Germline lookup yields CDR1 SGHTA and CDR2 FQGNSA. Trimming pared 5 bases from V and 0 bases from J, leaving 8 bases between. This CDR3 spans 15 amino acids. DNA for the CDR3: TGTGCCAGCAGCAAGCCCAGCTCCTATAATTCACCCCTCCACTTT. Protein: CASSKPSSYNSPLHF.

The CDR3, as DNA: TGCGCCAGCAGCCAACTTAGCGGGAGCCCCAACGAGCAGTACTTC. It is translated as CASSQLSGSPNEQYF. The chain carries TRBV4-1 and TRBJ2-7; 9 nucleotides match TRBD2. The V and J ends lost 2 bases and 5 bases, in that order; junction bases with no gene match: 7. This CDR3 is built from 15 residues. Germline loops: CDR1 MGHRA, CDR2 YSYEKL.

The chain has TRBV7-9 and TRBJ1-4, with unresolved D. V lost 3 bases, J lost 4 bases, and 12 bases lay in between. The CDR3 is made up of 15 amino acids. Per germline, CDR1 SEHNR and CDR2 FQNEAQ (reference sequence). CDR3 amino acids: CASSLAGSRNEKLFF. CDR3 in DNA: TGTGCCAGCAGCTTGGCGGGCAGTCGTAATGAAAAACTGTTTTTT.

The chain uses TRBV6-5 and TRBJ2-7; 13 nucleotides match TRBD2. Germline V gene lookup returns CDR1 MNHEY and CDR2 SVGAGI. V was pared by 4 bases and J by 7 bases, with 10 bases of the junction left unmatched. The CDR3 length is 16 residues. The CDR3 DNA sequence: TGTGCCAGCAGTTCTTCCGGGACTAGCGGGGCAGTGGAGCAGTACTTC. Protein: CASSSSGTSGAVEQYF.

On this clone itself: Other DNA variants within this sample encode the same CDR3. This sequence joins TRBV7-2 and TRBJ2-1; TRBD2 matches at 12 bases. The J segment lost 3 bases and the V segment lost 3 bases, leaving 0 bases of the junction unmatched. The CDR3 contains 15 residues. Germline-derived CDR1 and CDR2 are SGHTA and FQGNSA. The CDR3 region is CASSLGLAGYNEQFF. The CDR3 DNA reads TGTGCCAGCAGCTTGGGACTAGCGGGCTACAATGAGCAGTTCTTC.

The chain links TRBV6-6 to TRBJ2-3, with D hard to call. Germline lookup yields CDR1 MNHNY and CDR2 SVGAGI (reference sequence). The CDR3 spans 14 residues. V dropped 0 bases and J dropped 5 bases, with 9 bases sitting between them. In DNA, the CDR3 is TGTGCCAGCAGTTACTCGGGCAGACAAGATACGCAGTATTTT. Translated, it gives CASSYSGRQDTQYF.

The chain recombines TRBV30 with TRBJ2-5, with 15 bases lining up with TRBD2. Per germline, CDR1 GTSNPN and CDR2 SVGIG (reference sequence). The V segment lost 3 bases and the J segment 5 bases; nucleotides outside the gene matches: 4. The length of the CDR3 is 15 residues. CDR3 coding DNA: TGTGCCTGGAGGGCTGGACTAGCGGGAGGGGAGACCCAGTACTTC. Its protein is CAWRAGLAGGETQYF.

V gene TRBV7-2 combines with J gene TRBJ2-1; the D is unclear. The CDR3 consists of 12 residues. The V gene's germline CDR1 is SGHTA and CDR2 FQGNSA. Trimming shortened V by 5 bases and J by 8 bases, and 10 bases separated the two germline ends. Here the CDR3 DNA reads TGTGCCAGCAGCCGACGCGTCGATGAGCAGTTCTTC. Translation: CASSRRVDEQFF.

On this clone: This sample includes further DNA sequences coding for the same CDR3. The chain recombines TRBV27 with TRBJ2-5; D call uncertain. Germline values: CDR1 MNHEY, CDR2 SMNVEV (reference sequence). The CDR3 is 10 residues long. V lost 9 bases to trimming and J lost 4 bases, with 6 bases between them. The chain's CDR3 is CASGLETQYF. CDR3 sequence (DNA): TGTGCCAGTGGTCTAGAGACCCAGTACTTC.

The J gene is TRBJ2-1, the V gene TRBV10-3, with 11 positions matching TRBD2. This CDR3 region has 14 residues. CDR1 is ENHRY, CDR2 SYGVKD, per germline. J lost 9 bases, V lost 2 bases, and 3 bases had no gene match. Written as DNA, the CDR3 is TGTGCCATCAGTGAGACTAGCGGGAGAAGTGAGCAGTTCTTC. It translates to CAISETSGRSEQFF.